This TCR beta chain emerged from a study of T cells in Graves' hyperthyroidism and ophthalmopathy. The table lists this clonotype with many counts. Patients aged 18 to 65 had newly diagnosed hyperthyroidism of under 2 months' duration. Researchers barred patients who had uncontrolled infection, other autoimmune disease, pregnancy or lactation. Fresh peripheral blood, around 9.3 ml, was the source of the PBMCs. Germline CDR1 and CDR2: DFQATT and SNEGSKA (reference sequence). The ends were cut back, 6 bases at V and 0 bases at J, with 14 bases in the middle. The CDR3 spans 14 residues. Template material for amplifying TCR beta CDR3 regions consisted of RNA transcripts. The HTBI primer set drove a first-round RT-PCR of the TCR CDR3. MiXCR, applied by TCRdb to the multiplex PCR reads, yields one record per CDR3 protein. Of 350,000 to 450,000 distinct CDR3 sequences detected, about a sixth appear once; the ten largest clones hold about a third.

This TCR came from a woman between 25 and 40 years old with Graves' hyperthyroidism that later progressed to Graves' ophthalmopathy. The chain recombines TRBV20-1 with TRBJ1-1, with no clear D. Sequenced material: blood. CDR3 loop: CSANPSTVNTEAFF. The CDR3 bases are TGCAGTGCCAACCCGTCGACGGTGAACACTGAAGCTTTCTTT.